This T cell receptor (beta chain) was identified during a study of T cell clonotyping in hematopoietic cell transplantation. From germline, CDR1 is SGHTA and CDR2 FQGNSA. The CDR3 runs to 14 residues. Trimming at V came to 4 bases and at J to 3 bases, leaving 2 bases not matched to a gene. Study results and limitations: After transplant, recipient diversity fell while pathologically expanded clonotypes grew through day 180.

Points on this clone: Its antigen is unidentified.

TCRdb's copy holds only in-frame clones and misses some; the assay was immunoSEQ multiplex PCR. This sample has 9,500 to 15,000 clones; about half occur once, and the top ten carry around 9.9%. Specimen: peripheral blood mononuclear cells. This TCR came from a man aged 45-60 years in good health. Some clones in this sample may be carry-over from other donors' samples. The chain links TRBV7-2 to TRBJ1-2; TRBD1 aligns across 10 bases. CDR3 sequence reads: CASSSGQGHYGYTF. DNA for the CDR3: TGTGCCAGCAGCTCGGGACAGGGGCACTATGGCTACACCTTC.